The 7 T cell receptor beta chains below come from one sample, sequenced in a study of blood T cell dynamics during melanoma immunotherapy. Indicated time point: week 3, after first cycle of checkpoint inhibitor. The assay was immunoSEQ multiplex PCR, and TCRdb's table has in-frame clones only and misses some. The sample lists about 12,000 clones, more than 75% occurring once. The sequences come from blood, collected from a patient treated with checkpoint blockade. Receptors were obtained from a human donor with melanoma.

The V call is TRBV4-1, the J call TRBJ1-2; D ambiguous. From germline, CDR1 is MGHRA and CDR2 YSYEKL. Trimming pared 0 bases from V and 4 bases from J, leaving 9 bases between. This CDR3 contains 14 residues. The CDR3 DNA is TGCGCCAGCAGCCAAGATGTGGCTCGCTATGGCTACACCTTC. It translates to CASSQDVARYGYTF.

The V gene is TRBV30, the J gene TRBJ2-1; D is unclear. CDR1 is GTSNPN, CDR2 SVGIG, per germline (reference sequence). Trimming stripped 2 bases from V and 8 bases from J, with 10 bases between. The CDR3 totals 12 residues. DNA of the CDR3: TGTGCCTGGAGTCCGGACCGGTATGAGCAGTTCTTC. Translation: CAWSPDRYEQFF.

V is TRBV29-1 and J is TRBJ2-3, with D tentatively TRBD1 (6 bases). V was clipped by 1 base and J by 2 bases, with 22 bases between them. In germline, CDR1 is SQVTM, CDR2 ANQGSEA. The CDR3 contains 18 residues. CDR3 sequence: CSVEAGGYRAYHTDTQYF. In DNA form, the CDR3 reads TGCAGCGTTGAAGCCGGTGGTTACAGGGCCTACCACACAGATACGCAGTATTTT.

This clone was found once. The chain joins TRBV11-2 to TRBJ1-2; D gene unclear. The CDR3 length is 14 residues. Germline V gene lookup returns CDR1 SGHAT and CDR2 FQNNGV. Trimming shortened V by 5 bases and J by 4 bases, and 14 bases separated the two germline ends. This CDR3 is CASSGFRGSYGYTF. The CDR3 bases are TGTGCCAGCAGCGGGTTTAGAGGAAGCTATGGCTACACCTTC.

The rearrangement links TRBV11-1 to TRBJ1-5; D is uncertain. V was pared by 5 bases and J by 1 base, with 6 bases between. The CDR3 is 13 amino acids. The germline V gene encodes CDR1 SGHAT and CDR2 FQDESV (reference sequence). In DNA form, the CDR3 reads TGTGCCAGCAGCGAACAGAGCAATCAGCCCCAGCATTTT. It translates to CASSEQSNQPQHF.

The CDR3 DNA reads as TGCGCCAGCAGCACCGTACCGGGACTAGCGGGAGCAAATGAGCAGTTCTTC. Its translation: CASSTVPGLAGANEQFF. This chain uses TRBV5-1 with TRBJ2-1; 14 bases agree with TRBD2. The CDR3 consists of 17 residues. Germline V gene data show CDR1 as SGHRS and CDR2 as YFSETQ. Losses at the gene ends were 4 bases for V and 7 bases for J; bases not matched to a gene: 10.

The CDR3 region is CASSLGGGTETQYF. CDR3 nucleotides: TGTGCCAGCAGCTTAGGAGGGGGAACAGAGACCCAGTACTTC. This chain uses TRBV11-2 with TRBJ2-5; D possibly corresponds to TRBD1 (6 bases). V lost 1 base to trimming and J lost 4 bases, with 10 bases between them. Germline assignment: CDR1 SGHAT and CDR2 FQNNGV. The CDR3 is 14 residues long.